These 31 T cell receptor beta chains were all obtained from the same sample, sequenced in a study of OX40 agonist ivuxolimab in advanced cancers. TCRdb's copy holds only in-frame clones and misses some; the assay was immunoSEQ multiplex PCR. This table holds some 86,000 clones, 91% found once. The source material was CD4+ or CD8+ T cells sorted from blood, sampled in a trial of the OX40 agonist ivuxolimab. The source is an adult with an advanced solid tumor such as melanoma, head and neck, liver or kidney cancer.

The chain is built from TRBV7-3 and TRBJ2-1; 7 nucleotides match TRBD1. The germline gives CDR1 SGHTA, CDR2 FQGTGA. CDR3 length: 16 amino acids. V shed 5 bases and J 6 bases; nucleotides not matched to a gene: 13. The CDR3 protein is CASSPWGTEFLNEQFF. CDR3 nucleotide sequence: TGTGCCAGCAGCCCCTGGGGGACAGAATTCCTCAATGAGCAGTTCTTC. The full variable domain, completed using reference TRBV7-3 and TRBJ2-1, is GAGVSQTPSNKVTEKGKYVELRCDPISGHTALYWYRQSLGQGPEFLIYFQGTGAADDSGLPNDRFFAVRPEGSVSTLKIQRTERGDSAVYLCASSPWGTEFLNEQFFGPGTRLTVL.

CDR3 bases: TGTGCCTGGAGACAGCCCCCGGCACAGACCCAGTACTTC. Its translation is CAWRQPPAQTQYF. The chain employs TRBV30 and TRBJ2-5; unclear D gene. Germline V lookup: CDR1 GTSNPN, CDR2 SVGIG (reference sequence). This CDR3 region has 13 residues. Trimming cost V 3 bases and J 6 bases, with 14 bases left between them.

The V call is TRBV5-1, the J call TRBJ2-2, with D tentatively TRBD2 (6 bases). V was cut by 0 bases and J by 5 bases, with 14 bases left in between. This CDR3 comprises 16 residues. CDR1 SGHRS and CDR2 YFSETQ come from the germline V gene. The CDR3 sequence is CASSLAGLGRTGELFF. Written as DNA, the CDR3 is TGCGCCAGCAGCTTGGCGGGTCTGGGGAGGACCGGGGAGCTGTTTTTT.

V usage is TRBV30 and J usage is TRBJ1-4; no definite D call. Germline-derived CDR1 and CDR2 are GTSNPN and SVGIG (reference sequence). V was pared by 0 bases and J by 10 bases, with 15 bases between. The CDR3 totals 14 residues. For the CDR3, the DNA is TGTGCCTGGAGTGTACAAAGGGCCCTGGGAAAACTGTTTTTT. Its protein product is CAWSVQRALGKLFF.

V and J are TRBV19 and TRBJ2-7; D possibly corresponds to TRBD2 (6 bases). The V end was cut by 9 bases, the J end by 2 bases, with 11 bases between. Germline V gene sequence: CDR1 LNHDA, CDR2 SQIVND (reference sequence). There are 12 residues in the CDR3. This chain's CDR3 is CARGGRTYEQYF. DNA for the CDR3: TGTGCCAGGGGGGGTAGGACCTACGAGCAGTACTTC.

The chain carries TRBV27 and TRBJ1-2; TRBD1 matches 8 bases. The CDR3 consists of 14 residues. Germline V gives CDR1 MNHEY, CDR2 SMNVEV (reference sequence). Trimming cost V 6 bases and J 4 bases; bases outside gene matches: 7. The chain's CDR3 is CASRRLQGAYGYTF. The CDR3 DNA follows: TGTGCCAGCAGGCGCCTTCAGGGGGCCTATGGCTACACCTTC.

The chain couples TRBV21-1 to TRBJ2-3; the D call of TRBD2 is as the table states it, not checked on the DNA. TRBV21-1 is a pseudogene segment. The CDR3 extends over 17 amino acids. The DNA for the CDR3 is TGTGCCAGCAGCACCCGGACTAGCGGGACACCCACAGATACGCAGTATTTT. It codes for CASSTRTSGTPTDTQYF.

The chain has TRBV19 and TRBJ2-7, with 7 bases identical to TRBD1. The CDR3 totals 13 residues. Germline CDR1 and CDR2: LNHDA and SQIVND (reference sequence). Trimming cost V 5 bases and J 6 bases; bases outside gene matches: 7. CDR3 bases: TGTGCCAGTAGTGTCCACAGGGGTGGCGAGCAGTACTTC. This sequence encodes CASSVHRGGEQYF.

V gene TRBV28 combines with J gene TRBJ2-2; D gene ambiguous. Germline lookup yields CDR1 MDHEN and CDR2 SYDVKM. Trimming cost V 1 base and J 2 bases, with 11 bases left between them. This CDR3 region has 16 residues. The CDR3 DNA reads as TGTGCCAGCAGTTTATTGTGGCAGAGTAACACCGGGGAGCTGTTTTTT. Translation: CASSLLWQSNTGELFF.

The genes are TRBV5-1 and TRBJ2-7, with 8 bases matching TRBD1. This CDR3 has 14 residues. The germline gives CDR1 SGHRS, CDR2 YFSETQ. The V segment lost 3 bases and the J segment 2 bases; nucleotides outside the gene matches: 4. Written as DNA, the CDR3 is TGCGCCAGCAGCTCCCAGGGGGCCCCCTACGAGCAGTACTTC. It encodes CASSSQGAPYEQYF.

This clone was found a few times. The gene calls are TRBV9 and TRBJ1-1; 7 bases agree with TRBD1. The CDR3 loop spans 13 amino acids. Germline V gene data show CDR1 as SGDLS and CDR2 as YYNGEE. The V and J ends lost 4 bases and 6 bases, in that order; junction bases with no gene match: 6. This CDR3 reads CASSIRQGSEAFF. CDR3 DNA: TGTGCCAGCAGCATCAGACAGGGCTCTGAAGCTTTCTTT.

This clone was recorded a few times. The CDR3 DNA is TGCGCCAGCAGCACAGGACAGCTCAATGAGCAGTTCTTC. It encodes CASSTGQLNEQFF. The J gene is TRBJ2-1, the V gene TRBV5-1; D might be TRBD1 (6 bases). Germline lookup yields CDR1 SGHRS and CDR2 YFSETQ. V gave up 4 bases and J gave up 6 bases, with 11 bases separating them. CDR3 length: 13 residues.

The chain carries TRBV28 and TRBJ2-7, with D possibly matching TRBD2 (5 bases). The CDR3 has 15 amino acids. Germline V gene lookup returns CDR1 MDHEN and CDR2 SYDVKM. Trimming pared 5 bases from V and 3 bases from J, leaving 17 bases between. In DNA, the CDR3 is TGTGCCAGCAGTCCAACCGGGAAGGCTTACTACGAGCAGTACTTC. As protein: CASSPTGKAYYEQYF.

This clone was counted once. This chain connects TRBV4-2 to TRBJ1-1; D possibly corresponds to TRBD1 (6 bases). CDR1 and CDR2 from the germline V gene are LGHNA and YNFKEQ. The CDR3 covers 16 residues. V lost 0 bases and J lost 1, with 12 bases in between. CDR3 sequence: CASSQETTGKNTEAFF. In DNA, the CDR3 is TGTGCCAGCAGCCAAGAAACCACAGGGAAGAACACTGAAGCTTTCTTT.

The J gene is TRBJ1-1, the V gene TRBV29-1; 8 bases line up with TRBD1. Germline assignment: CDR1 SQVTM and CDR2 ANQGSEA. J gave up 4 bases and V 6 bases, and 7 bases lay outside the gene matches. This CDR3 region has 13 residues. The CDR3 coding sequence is TGCAGCGTGGGGACAGGAAAGGCCACTGAAGCTTTCTTT. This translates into CSVGTGKATEAFF.

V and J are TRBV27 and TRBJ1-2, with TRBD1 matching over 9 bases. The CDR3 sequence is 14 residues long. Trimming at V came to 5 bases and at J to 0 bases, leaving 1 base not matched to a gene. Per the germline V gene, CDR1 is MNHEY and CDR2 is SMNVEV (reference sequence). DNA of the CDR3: TGTGCCAGCAGTAGGACAGGGGCTAACTATGGCTACACCTTC. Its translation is CASSRTGANYGYTF.

CDR3 sequence reads: CSVILNSGANVLTF. The CDR3 DNA sequence: TGCAGCGTGATTCTTAACTCTGGGGCCAACGTCCTGACTTTC. The V and J genes are TRBV29-1 and TRBJ2-6; D gene ambiguous. The germline V gene encodes CDR1 SQVTM and CDR2 ANQGSEA. Trimming shortened V by 6 bases and J by 0 bases, and 9 bases separated the two germline ends. The CDR3 is 14 amino acids.

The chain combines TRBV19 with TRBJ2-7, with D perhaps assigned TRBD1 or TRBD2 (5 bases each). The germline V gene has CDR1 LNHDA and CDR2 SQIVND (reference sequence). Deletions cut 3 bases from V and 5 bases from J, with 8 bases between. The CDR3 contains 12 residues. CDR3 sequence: CASSIGGHEQYF. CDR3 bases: TGTGCCAGTAGTATTGGGGGACACGAGCAGTACTTC.

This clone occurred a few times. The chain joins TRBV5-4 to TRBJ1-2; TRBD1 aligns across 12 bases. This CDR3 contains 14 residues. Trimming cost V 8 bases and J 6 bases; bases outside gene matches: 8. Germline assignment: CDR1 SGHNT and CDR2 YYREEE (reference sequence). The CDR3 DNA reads TGTGCCAGTTCCGGGACAGGGGGCTTGGATGGCTACACCTTC. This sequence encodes CASSGTGGLDGYTF.

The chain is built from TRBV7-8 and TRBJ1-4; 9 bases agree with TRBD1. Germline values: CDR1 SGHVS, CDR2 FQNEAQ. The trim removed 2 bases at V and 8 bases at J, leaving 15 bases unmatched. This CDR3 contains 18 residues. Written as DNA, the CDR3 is TGTGCCAGCAGCTTAAGGACAGGGGTGGTGAGATTGGGCGAAAAACTGTTTTTT. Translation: CASSLRTGVVRLGEKLFF.

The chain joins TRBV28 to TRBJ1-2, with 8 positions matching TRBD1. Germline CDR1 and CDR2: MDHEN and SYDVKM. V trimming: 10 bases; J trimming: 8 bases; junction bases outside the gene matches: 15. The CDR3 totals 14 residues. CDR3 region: CAISVYGQGEGYTF. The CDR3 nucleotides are TGTGCCATCTCAGTTTATGGACAGGGAGAGGGCTACACCTTC.

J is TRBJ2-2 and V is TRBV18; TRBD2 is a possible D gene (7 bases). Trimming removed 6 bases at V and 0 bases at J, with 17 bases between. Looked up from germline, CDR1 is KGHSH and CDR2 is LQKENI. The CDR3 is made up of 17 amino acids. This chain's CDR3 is CASSPRGAGANTGELFF. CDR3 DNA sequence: TGTGCCAGCTCGCCCCGGGGGGCGGGAGCGAACACCGGGGAGCTGTTTTTT.

The DNA of the CDR3 is TGTGCCAGCAGGCGGAGGGGGCTGTCTACCCAAGGCGAGACCCAGTACTTC. This encodes CASRRRGLSTQGETQYF. This chain joins TRBV27 and TRBJ2-5, with D possibly TRBD1 on 7 matching bases. Germline CDR1 is MNHEY and CDR2 is SMNVEV (reference sequence). The CDR3 is 17 residues long. The ends were cut back, 6 bases at V and 5 bases at J, with 25 bases in the middle.

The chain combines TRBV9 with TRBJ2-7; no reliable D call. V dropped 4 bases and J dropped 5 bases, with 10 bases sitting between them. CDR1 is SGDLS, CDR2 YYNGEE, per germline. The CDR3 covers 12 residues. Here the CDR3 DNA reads TGTGCCAGCAGCACTGCTTTGGACGAGCAGTACTTC. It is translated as CASSTALDEQYF.

CDR3 sequence: CSVEQYQETQYF. CDR3 sequence (DNA): TGCAGCGTTGAACAGTACCAAGAGACCCAGTACTTC. The J gene is TRBJ2-5, the V gene TRBV29-1; D ambiguous. Germline loops: CDR1 SQVTM, CDR2 ANQGSEA. V was clipped by 2 bases and J by 0 bases, with 4 bases between them. The CDR3 loop spans 12 amino acids.

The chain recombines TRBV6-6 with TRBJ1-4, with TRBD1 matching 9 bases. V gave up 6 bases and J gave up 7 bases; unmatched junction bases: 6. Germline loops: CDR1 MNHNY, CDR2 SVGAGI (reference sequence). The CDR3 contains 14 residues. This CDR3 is CASRGQGGSEKLFF. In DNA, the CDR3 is TGTGCCAGCAGGGGACAGGGCGGGTCTGAAAAACTGTTTTTT.

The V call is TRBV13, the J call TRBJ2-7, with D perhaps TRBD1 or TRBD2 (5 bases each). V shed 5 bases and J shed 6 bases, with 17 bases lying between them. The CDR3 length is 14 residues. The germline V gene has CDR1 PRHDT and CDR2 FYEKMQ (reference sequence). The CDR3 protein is CASSRDRPVSEQYF. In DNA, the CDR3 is TGTGCCAGCAGCCGGGACCGGCCTGTAAGCGAGCAGTACTTC. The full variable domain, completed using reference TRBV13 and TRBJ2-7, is AAGVIQSPRHLIKEKRETATLKCYPIPRHDTVYWYQQGPGQDPQFLISFYEKMQSDKGSIPDRFSAQQFSDYHSELNMSSLELGDSALYFCASSRDRPVSEQYFGPGTRLTVT.

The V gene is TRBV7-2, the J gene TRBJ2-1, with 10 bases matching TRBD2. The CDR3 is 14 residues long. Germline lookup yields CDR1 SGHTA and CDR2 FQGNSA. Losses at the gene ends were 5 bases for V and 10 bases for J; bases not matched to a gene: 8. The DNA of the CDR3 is TGTGCCAGCAGCCCAGCTAGCGGGAGCCGGGAGCAGTTCTTC. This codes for CASSPASGSREQFF.

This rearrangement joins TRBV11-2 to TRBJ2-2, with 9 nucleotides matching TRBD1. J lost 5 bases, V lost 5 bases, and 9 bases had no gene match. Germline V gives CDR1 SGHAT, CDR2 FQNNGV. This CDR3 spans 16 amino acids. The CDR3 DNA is TGTGCCAGCAGCCCGGACAGGGGCCGTCTGACCGGGGAGCTGTTTTTT. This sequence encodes CASSPDRGRLTGELFF.

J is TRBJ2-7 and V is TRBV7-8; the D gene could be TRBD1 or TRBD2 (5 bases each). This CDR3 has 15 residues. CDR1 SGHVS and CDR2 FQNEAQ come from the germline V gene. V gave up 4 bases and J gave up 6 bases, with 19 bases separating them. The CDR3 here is CASSSGTSGTSEQYF. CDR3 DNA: TGTGCCAGCAGCTCTGGGACCTCCGGCACCTCCGAGCAGTACTTC.

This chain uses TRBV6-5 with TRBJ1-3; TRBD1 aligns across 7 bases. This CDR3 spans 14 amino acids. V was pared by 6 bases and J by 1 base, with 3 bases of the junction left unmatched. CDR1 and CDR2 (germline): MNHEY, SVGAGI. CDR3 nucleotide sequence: TGTGCCAGCAGATCGACAGGGTCTGGAAACACCATATATTTT. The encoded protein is CASRSTGSGNTIYF.